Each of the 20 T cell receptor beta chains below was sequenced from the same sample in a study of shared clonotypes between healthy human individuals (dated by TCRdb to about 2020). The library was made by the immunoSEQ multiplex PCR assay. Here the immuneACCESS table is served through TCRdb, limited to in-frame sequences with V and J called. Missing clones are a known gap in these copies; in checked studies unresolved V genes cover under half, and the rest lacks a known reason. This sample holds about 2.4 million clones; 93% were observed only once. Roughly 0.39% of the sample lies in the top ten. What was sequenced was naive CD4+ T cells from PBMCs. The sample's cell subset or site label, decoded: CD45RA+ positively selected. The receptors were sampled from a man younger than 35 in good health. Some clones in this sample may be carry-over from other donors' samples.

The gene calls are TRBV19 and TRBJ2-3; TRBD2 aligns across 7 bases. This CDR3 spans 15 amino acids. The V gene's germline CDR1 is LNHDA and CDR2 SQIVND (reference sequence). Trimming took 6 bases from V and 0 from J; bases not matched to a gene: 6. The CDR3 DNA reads TGTGCCAGTAGGGGGCTAGCGGCTAGCACAGATACGCAGTATTTT. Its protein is CASRGLAASTDTQYF. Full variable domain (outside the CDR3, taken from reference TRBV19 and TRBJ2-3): DGGITQSPKYLFRKEGQNVTLSCEQNLNHDAMYWYRQDPGQGLRLIYYSQIVNDFQKGDIAEGYSVSREKKESFPLTVTSAQKNPTAFYLCASRGLAASTDTQYFGPGTRLTVL.

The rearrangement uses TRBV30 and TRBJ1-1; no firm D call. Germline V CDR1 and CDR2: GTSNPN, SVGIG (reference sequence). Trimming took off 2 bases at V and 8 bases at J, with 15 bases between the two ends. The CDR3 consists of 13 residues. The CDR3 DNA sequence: TGTGCCTGGAGTAAGGAGTTTCAGGCCGAAGCTTTCTTT. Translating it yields CAWSKEFQAEAFF. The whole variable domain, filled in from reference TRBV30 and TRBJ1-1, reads SQTIHQWPATLVQPVGSPLSLECTVEGTSNPNLYWYRQAAGRGLQLLFYSVGIGQISSEVPQNLSASRPQDRQFILSSKKLLLSDSGFYLCAWSKEFQAEAFFGQGTRLTVV.

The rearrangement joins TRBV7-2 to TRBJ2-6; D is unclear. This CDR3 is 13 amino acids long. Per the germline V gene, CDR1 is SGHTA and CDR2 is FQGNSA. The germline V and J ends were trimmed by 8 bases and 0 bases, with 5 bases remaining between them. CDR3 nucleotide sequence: TGTGCCAGCGCGAGCTCTGGGGCCAACGTCCTGACTTTC. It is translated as CASASSGANVLTF. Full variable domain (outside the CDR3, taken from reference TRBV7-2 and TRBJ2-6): GAGVSQSPSNKVTEKGKDVELRCDPISGHTALYWYRQSLGQGLEFLIYFQGNSAPDKSGLPSDRFSAERTGGSVSTLTIQRTQQEDSAVYLCASASSGANVLTFGAGSRLTVL.

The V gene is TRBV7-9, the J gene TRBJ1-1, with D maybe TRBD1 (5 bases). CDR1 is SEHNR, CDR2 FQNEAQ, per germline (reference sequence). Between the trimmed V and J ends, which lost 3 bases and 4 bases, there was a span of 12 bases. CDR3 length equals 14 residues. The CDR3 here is CASSFDRWSTEAFF. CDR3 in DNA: TGTGCCAGCAGCTTCGACAGATGGAGCACTGAAGCTTTCTTT.

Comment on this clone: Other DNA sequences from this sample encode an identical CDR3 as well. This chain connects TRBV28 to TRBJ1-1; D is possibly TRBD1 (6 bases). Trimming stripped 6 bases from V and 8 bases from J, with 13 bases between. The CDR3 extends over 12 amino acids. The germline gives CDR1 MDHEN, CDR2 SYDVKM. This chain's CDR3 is CASSPGQTEAFF. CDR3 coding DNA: TGTGCCAGCAGCCCTGGACAGACAGAAGCTTTCTTT.

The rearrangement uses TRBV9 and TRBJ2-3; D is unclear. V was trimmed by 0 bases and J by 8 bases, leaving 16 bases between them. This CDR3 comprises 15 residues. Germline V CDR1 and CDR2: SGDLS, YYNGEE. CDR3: CASSVDAAILTTQYF. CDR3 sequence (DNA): TGTGCCAGCAGCGTAGACGCGGCTATACTTACTACGCAGTATTTT.

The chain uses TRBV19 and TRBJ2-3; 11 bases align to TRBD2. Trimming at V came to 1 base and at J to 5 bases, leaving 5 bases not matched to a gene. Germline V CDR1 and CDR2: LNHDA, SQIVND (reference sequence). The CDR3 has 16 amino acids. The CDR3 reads CASSIALAGGIDTQYF. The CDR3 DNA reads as TGTGCCAGTAGTATAGCCCTAGCGGGAGGTATAGATACGCAGTATTTT.

The CDR3 protein is CASSLLHGTYNEQFF. The CDR3 DNA reads TGTGCCAGCAGCTTACTACACGGAACCTACAATGAGCAGTTCTTC. The chain links TRBV13 to TRBJ2-1; D call uncertain. Germline CDR1 reads PRHDT; CDR2 reads FYEKMQ (reference sequence). Trimming shortened V by 2 bases and J by 2 bases, and 10 bases separated the two germline ends. This CDR3 spans 15 amino acids.

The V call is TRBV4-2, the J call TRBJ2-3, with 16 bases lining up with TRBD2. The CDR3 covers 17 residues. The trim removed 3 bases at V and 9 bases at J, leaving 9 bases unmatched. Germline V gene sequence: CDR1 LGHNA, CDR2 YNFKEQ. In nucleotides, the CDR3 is TGTGCCAGCAGCCACCCCACCGGGACTAGCGGGAGGGCGACGCAGTATTTT. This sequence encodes CASSHPTGTSGRATQYF.

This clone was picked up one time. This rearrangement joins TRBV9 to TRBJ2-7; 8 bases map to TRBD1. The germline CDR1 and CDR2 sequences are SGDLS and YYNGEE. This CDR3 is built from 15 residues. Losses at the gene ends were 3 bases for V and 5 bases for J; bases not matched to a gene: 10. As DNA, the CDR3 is TGTGCCAGCAGCGGCGACGGGACAGGTTTGCACGAGCAGTACTTC. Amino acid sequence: CASSGDGTGLHEQYF.

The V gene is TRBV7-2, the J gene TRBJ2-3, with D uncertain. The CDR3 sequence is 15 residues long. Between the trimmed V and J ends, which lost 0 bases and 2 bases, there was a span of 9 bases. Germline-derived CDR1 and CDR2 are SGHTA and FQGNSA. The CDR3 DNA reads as TGTGCCAGCAGCTTAGCATCCCAGTTCACAGATACGCAGTATTTT. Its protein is CASSLASQFTDTQYF.

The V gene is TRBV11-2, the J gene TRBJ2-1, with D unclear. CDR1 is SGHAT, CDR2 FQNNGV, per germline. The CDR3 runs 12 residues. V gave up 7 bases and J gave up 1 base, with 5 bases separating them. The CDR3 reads CASTESYNEQFF. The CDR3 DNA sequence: TGTGCCAGCACGGAGTCCTACAATGAGCAGTTCTTC.

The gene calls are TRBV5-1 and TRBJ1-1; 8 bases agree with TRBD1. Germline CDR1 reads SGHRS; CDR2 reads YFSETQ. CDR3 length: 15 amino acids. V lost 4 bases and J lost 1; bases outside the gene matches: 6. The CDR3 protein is CASSTPGTGNTEAFF. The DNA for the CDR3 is TGCGCCAGCAGCACACCCGGGACAGGGAACACTGAAGCTTTCTTT.

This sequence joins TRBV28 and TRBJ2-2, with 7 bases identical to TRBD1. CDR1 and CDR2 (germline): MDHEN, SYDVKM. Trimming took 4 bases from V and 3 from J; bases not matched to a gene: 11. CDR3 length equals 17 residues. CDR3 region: CASSWIQGPDDTGELFF. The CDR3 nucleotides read TGTGCCAGCAGTTGGATACAGGGGCCGGACGACACCGGGGAGCTGTTTTTT.

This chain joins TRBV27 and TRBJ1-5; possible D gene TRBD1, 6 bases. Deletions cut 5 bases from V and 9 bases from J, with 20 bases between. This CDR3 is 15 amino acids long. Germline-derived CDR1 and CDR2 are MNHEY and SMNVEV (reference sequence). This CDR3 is CASSQFGGARSPQHF. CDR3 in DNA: TGTGCCAGCAGTCAGTTCGGGGGGGCTAGGTCGCCCCAGCATTTT.

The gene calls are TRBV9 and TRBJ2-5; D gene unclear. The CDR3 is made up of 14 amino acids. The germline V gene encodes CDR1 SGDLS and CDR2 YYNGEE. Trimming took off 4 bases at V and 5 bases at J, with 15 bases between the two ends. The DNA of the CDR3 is TGTGCCAGCAGCCTCACGACACGGGCGGAGACCCAGTACTTC. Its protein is CASSLTTRAETQYF.

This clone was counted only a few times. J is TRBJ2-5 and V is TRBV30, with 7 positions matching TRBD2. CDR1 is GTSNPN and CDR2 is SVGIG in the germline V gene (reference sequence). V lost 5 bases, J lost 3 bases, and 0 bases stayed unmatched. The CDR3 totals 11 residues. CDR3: CAWAGEETQYF. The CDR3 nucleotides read TGTGCCTGGGCGGGGGAAGAGACCCAGTACTTC. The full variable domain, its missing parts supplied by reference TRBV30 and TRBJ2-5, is SQTIHQWPATLVQPVGSPLSLECTVEGTSNPNLYWYRQAAGRGLQLLFYSVGIGQISSEVPQNLSASRPQDRQFILSSKKLLLSDSGFYLCAWAGEETQYFGPGTRLLVL.

The CDR3 is CASSQSSSAGSGELFF. For the CDR3, the DNA is TGTGCCAGCAGCCAATCCTCGTCAGCGGGGTCCGGGGAGCTGTTTTTT. The chain recombines TRBV11-2 with TRBJ2-2, with TRBD2 matching over 7 bases. V lost 5 bases to trimming and J lost 6 bases; unmatched junction nucleotides: 12. This CDR3 is 16 amino acids long. Germline CDR1 SGHAT, CDR2 FQNNGV.

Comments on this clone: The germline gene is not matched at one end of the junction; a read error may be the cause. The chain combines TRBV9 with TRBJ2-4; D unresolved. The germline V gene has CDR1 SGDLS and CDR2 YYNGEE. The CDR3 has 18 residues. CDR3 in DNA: TGCGCCAGCAGCCCTACAAGTCCGACGACGCTAGCCAAAAACATTCAGTACTTC. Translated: CASSPTSPTTLAKNIQYF. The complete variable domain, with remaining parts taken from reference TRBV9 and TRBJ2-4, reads DSGVTQTPKHLITATGQRVTLRCSPRSGDLSVYWYQQSLDQGLQFLIQYYNGEERAKGNILERFSAQQFPDLHSELNLSSLELGDSALYFCASSPTSPTTLAKNIQYFGAGTRLSVL.

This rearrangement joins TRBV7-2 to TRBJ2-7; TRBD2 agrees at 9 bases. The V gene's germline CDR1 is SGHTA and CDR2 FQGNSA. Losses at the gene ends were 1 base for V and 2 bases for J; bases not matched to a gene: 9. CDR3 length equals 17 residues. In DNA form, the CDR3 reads TGTGCCAGCAGCTTAGTTACTAGCGGGCTATTGCCCTACGAGCAGTACTTC. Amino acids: CASSLVTSGLLPYEQYF.